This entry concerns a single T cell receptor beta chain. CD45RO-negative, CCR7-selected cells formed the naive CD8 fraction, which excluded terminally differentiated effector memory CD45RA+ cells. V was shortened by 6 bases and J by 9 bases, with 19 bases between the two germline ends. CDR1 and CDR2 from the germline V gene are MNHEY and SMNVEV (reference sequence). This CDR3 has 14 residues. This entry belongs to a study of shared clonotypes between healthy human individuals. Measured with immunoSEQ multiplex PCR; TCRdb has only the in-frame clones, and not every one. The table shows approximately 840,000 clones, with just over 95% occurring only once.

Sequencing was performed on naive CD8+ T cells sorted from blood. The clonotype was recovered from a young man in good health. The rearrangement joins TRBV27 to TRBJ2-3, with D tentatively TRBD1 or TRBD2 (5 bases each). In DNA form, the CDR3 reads TGTGCCAGCAGCTCATCCTCGGGACGGCGGACGCAGTATTTT. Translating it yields CASSSSSGRRTQYF.